This T cell receptor beta chain is from a study of blood T cell repertoires in COVID-19. In the study overall: Sites in the United States, Italy and Spain provided acute and convalescent COVID-19 samples. The analysed material was cDNA or gDNA that came from T cells, B-cell-depleted T cells, or PBMCs.

In the study's own analysis: Reference gene primer amplification in the assay estimated nucleated cell counts. Assay used: immunoSEQ multiplex PCR; TCRdb lists only in-frame clones, some missing. The V and J calls and clone size are taken from that table; D and trimming were inferred from the DNA. Of some 400,000 clones detected, approximately 77% appear once; the ten largest clones hold over 0.95%. Germline V gene sequence: CDR1 MGHRA, CDR2 YSYEKL. This CDR3 has 14 residues. Trimming shortened V by 6 bases and J by 9 bases, and 15 bases separated the two germline ends. Sequences were obtained from peripheral blood. The TCR originated in a human donor with acute or convalescent COVID-19. The donor label of this sample is uncertain. This chain joins TRBV4-1 and TRBJ1-6; a weak D match, TRBD1 (6 bases). DNA for the CDR3: TGCGCCAGCAGTCTACAGGGTTTTGTTTCACCCCTCCACTTT. It encodes CASSLQGFVSPLHF.